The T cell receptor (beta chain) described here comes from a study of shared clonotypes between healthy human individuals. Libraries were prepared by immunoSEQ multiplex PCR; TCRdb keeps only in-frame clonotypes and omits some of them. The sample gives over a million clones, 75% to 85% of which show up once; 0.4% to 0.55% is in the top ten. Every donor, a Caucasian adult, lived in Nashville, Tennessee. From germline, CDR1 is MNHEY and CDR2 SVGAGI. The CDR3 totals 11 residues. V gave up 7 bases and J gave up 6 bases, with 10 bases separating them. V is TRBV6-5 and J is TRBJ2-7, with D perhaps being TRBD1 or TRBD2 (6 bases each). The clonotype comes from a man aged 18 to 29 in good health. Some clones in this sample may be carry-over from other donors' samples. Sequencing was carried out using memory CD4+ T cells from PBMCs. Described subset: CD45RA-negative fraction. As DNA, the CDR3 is TGTGCCAGCAAGGGGGGCGGCGAGCAGTACTTC. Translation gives CASKGGGEQYF.